The sequence of this TCR beta chain was determined in a study of cytomegalovirus exposure and HLA in healthy donors. The CDR3 spans 14 residues. Germline V gives CDR1 SGHRS, CDR2 YFSETQ. V shed 4 bases, J shed 2 bases, and the junction held 4 bases outside the gene matches. Remarks on this clone: Within the sample, other DNA sequences also encode this same CDR3.

The donors comprised healthy bone marrow donors. These donors counted as nominally healthy when sampled, but unrecorded immune exposures were likely. PCR employed 60 Vbeta and 13 Jbeta primers. Sequencing was performed with immunoSEQ multiplex PCR; in TCRdb, only in-frame clones are kept and a portion is missing. There are about 150,000 clones in the sample; roughly 80% occur only once, and 4% lies in the top ten. The receptor was isolated from a woman in her thirties or forties in good health and CMV-seronegative. The sample taken for sequencing was PBMCs. This chain uses TRBV5-1 with TRBJ1-1; 8 bases line up with TRBD1. The CDR3 region is CASSLGQVNTEAFF. The CDR3 nucleotides are TGCGCCAGCAGCCTGGGACAGGTCAACACTGAAGCTTTCTTT.